This T cell receptor (beta chain) was sequenced for a study of Graves' ophthalmopathy and Graves' hyperthyroidism. Study-wide findings and caveats: Its predictions of ophthalmopathy progression gave the model roughly 71% sensitivity and roughly 72% specificity. From stable hyperthyroidism, ophthalmopathy was separated by a 13-signature model with 85% to 90% sensitivity and approximately 81% specificity. The authors also found most expanded thyroid clonotypes above 0.001 frequency in blood.

Amplification targeted the TCR beta CDR3 regions, with RNA transcripts as the source material. HTBI primers were used in a first-round RT-PCR, which preceded a second-round multiplex PCR. Via MiXCR, TCRdb re-called the multiplex PCR reads, giving one row per CDR3 protein. The sample gives some 380,000 distinct CDR3 sequences, 15% to 17% of which show up once; about 7% is in the top ten. This clonotype has ten or more counts. Its antigen is unknown. Exclusion covered patients with other autoimmune diseases or uncontrolled infections (as well as pregnancy or lactation). Germline CDR1 reads MRHNA; CDR2 reads SNTAGT. CDR3 length: 12 residues. Trimming pared 7 bases from V and 4 bases from J, leaving 8 bases between.

The source material was peripheral blood. The V call is TRBV6-4, the J call TRBJ1-5; D not certain. The receptor was derived from a woman under 30 with stable Graves' hyperthyroidism. Written as DNA, the CDR3 is TGTGCCAGCATTTTTCAGAATCAGCCCCAGCATTTT. It yields the protein CASIFQNQPQHF.